Listed below are T cell receptor beta chains from one sample, sequenced in a study of T cell responses to AZD1222 COVID-19 vaccine. The data were produced by immunoSEQ multiplex PCR, yet TCRdb's version contains in-frame clones alone and is incomplete. The sample has about 140,000 clones; 80% to 95% are singletons. This material consisted of peripheral blood, taken on day 0 of AZD1222 vaccination. These receptors were collected from an adult in good health. CDR3s include the opening cysteine and the closing phenylalanine or tryptophan. The D gene is left open where the match is weak.

TRBJ2-2 . TRBV6-2/TRBV6-3 14 TGTGCCAGCAGTTACAGTGGGACCACCGGGGAGCTGTTTTTT CASSYSGTTGELFF
TRBJ2-1 TRBD2 TRBV18 17 TGTGCCAGCTCGCAAACTAGCGGGGAGGGACCTTACAATGAGCAGTTCTTC CASSQTSGEGPYNEQFF
TRBJ1-2 . TRBV27 14 TGTGCCAGCAGCCCCGTGGGGGGGAACTATGGCTACACCTTC CASSPVGGNYGYTF
TRBJ2-1 . TRBV2 11 TGTGCCGGGAAACAATACAATGAGCAGTTCTTC CAGKQYNEQFF
TRBJ1-1 TRBD1 TRBV28 15 TGTGCCAGCAGTTTCCTCCGGGACAGGGGGGTTGAAGCTTTCTTT CASSFLRDRGVEAFF
TRBJ1-2 . TRBV1 13 TGCACCAGCAGGCTCCGGGACAGGGGCCCTTACACCTTC CTSRLRDRGPYTF
TRBJ2-7 . TRBV27 15 TGTGCCAGCAGTCTTACACCGGGACATCTGTACGAGCAGTACTTC CASSLTPGHLYEQYF
TRBJ1-3 . TRBV6-2/TRBV6-3 13 TGTGCCAGCAGTCGGGACGTTGGAAACACCATATATTTT CASSRDVGNTIYF
TRBJ1-6 . TRBV4-2 19 TGTGCCAGCAGCCAAGAGGATCGGCGTAGGGGAGGGCCGGGTTCACCCCTCCACTTT CASSQEDRRRGGPGSPLHF
TRBJ2-3 . TRBV6-5 15 TGTGCCACCTTCTGGGGGGTCTCTAGCACAGATACGCAGTATTTT CATFWGVSSTDTQYF
TRBJ1-2 . TRBV7-3 14 TGTGCCAGCAGCTCGGACCCTACTAACTATGGCTACACCTTC CASSSDPTNYGYTF
TRBJ2-2 . TRBV9 13 TGTGCCAGCAGCGTAACCTCCCCCGGGGAGCTGTTTTTT CASSVTSPGELFF
TRBJ1-6 TRBD1 TRBV15 16 TGTGCCACCAGCAGAGGGGTGGGACAGGGGATCTCACCCCTCCACTTT CATSRGVGQGISPLHF
TRBJ2-3 . TRBV4-3 14 TGCGCCAGCAGCCAAGATTGGGGGGCAGATACGCAGTATTTT CASSQDWGADTQYF
TRBJ1-5 TRBD1 TRBV2 19 TGTGCCAGCACCACGGCGGGACAGGGGGCGAGGATTGGCAATCAGCCCCAGCATTTT CASTTAGQGARIGNQPQHF
TRBJ2-4 . TRBV15 18 TGTGCCACCAGCAGAGACGCGGACGACAGAATAGCCAAAAACATTCAGTACTTC CATSRDADDRIAKNIQYF
TRBJ1-4 TRBD1 TRBV30 15 TGTGCCTGGAGTGTCCCTGGGACAGGGAATGAAAAACTGTTTTTT CAWSVPGTGNEKLFF
TRBJ2-1 TRBD2 TRBV5-1 15 TGCGCCAGCAGCTTAATAGCGGGAGTGGGCAATGAGCAGTTCTTC CASSLIAGVGNEQFF
TRBJ1-5 . TRBV4-1 16 TGCGCCAGCAGCCAAGAGGCAGGAGGGAACTATCAGCCCCAGCATTTT CASSQEAGGNYQPQHF
TRBJ1-3 TRBD1 TRBV19 14 TGTGCCAGTAGTCTCCGGGACAGGGTTAACACCATATATTTT CASSLRDRVNTIYF
TRBJ1-2 . TRBV5-8 14 TGTGCCAGCAGCCCAGGTGCTGGCAATTATGGCTACACCTTC CASSPGAGNYGYTF
TRBJ2-1 . TRBV15 15 TGTGCCACCAGCAGGGACCTCGGCTCCTACAATGAGCAGTTCTTC CATSRDLGSYNEQFF
TRBJ1-2 TRBD1 TRBV6-5 13 TGTGCCAGCACCGGGACAGGGGTAGGTGGCTACACCTTC CASTGTGVGGYTF
TRBJ1-1 . TRBV6-5 14 TGTGCCAGCAGTCACAAGGGCCTGAACACTGAAGCTTTCTTT CASSHKGLNTEAFF